The 10 T cell receptor beta chains below all came from one sample that was sequenced in a study of blood T cells in healthy people across ages. A sample-barcoded 5' primer and a J-beta primer mix were used in a second PCR of roughly 7 to 12 cycles. TCRdb reanalysed the 5' RACE reads using MiXCR and keeps one entry per CDR3 protein. The profile covers about 730,000 distinct CDR3 sequences, with 43% appearing a single time and roughly 20% taken by the ten largest. The specimen sequenced was blood. The receptors were sampled from a woman between 55 and 75 years old in good health.

V gene TRBV29-1 combines with J gene TRBJ2-7; D is unresolved. From germline, CDR1 is SQVTM and CDR2 ANQGSEA. Trimming stripped 2 bases from V and 3 bases from J, with 5 bases between. This CDR3 region has 11 residues. In DNA, the CDR3 is TGCAGCGTTGAAATAATCTACGAGCAGTACTTC. This encodes CSVEIIYEQYF.

This rearrangement joins TRBV20-1 to TRBJ1-5; weak D call: TRBD1 (5 bases). The CDR3 is 15 amino acids. The V and J ends lost 6 bases and 0 bases respectively, with 15 bases between them. Germline CDR1 is DFQATT and CDR2 is SNEGSKA (reference sequence). CDR3 protein: CSAQDRDYSNQPQHF. The CDR3 nucleotides are TGCAGTGCACAAGACAGAGACTATAGCAATCAGCCCCAGCATTTT.

This clonotype came up once. This chain uses TRBV7-9 with TRBJ2-4, with D perhaps being TRBD1 or TRBD2 (5 bases each). The end of the DNA is better explained by TRBJ2-7, so the J call may be wrong. The CDR3 has 15 amino acids. Looked up from germline, CDR1 is SEHNR and CDR2 is FQNEAQ (reference sequence). In nucleotides, the CDR3 is TGTGCCAGCAGCCCTCCGGGACGAAGTGCCTACGAGCAGTACTTC. Translating it yields CASSPPGRSAYEQYF.

This clonotype has more than one count but fewer than ten. The V gene is TRBV6-6, the J gene TRBJ1-4; the D is unclear. Trimming took off 0 bases at V and 7 bases at J, with 3 bases between the two ends. This CDR3 contains 12 residues. Per the germline V gene, CDR1 is MNHNY and CDR2 is SVGAGI (reference sequence). CDR3 protein: CASSYSGEKLFF. The CDR3 nucleotides are TGTGCCAGCAGTTACTCGGGTGAAAAACTGTTTTTT.

This clonotype turned up a few times. The rearrangement joins TRBV9 to TRBJ2-5, with 8 bases identical to TRBD2. Losses at the gene ends were 4 bases for V and 5 bases for J; bases not matched to a gene: 13. There are 16 residues in the CDR3. Germline-derived CDR1 and CDR2 are SGDLS and YYNGEE. The CDR3 DNA reads TGTGCCAGCAGCACCGGACGGACTAGCTCGGAGGAGACCCAGTACTTC. It encodes CASSTGRTSSEETQYF.

This clonotype has just one count. The germline gene is not matched at one end of the junction; a read error may be the cause. The V and J genes are TRBV7-9 and TRBJ1-2; 7 bases align to TRBD1. The CDR3 runs to 12 residues. Germline CDR1 and CDR2: SEHNR and FQNEAQ (reference sequence). CDR3 coding DNA: TGTGCCACGTGGACAGGCAACTACGGCTACACCTTC. Amino acids: CATWTGNYGYTF.

This clonotype was detected only a few times. The V gene is TRBV5-1, the J gene TRBJ1-2; TRBD1 matches 7 bases. J gave up 0 bases and V 3 bases, and 5 bases lay outside the gene matches. There are 15 residues in the CDR3. From germline, CDR1 is SGHRS and CDR2 YFSETQ. CDR3 amino acids: CASSSAGGSNYGYTF. The CDR3 region has the DNA TGCGCCAGCAGCTCGGCAGGGGGGTCTAACTATGGCTACACCTTC. Full variable domain (missing parts from reference TRBV5-1 and TRBJ1-2): KAGVTQTPRYLIKTRGQQVTLSCSPISGHRSVSWYQQTPGQGLQFLFEYFSETQRNKGNFPGRFSGRQFSNSRSEMNVSTLELGDSALYLCASSSAGGSNYGYTFGSGTRLTVV.

This clonotype occurred once. The chain links TRBV6-1 to TRBJ2-2, with 10 bases that match TRBD2. The germline gives CDR1 MNHNS, CDR2 SASEGT. The trim removed 5 bases at V and 6 bases at J, leaving 12 bases unmatched. The CDR3 covers 17 residues. The CDR3 DNA reads as TGTGCCAGCAGTCCCCGAGGGGGACTAGCGTTTGCCGGGGAGCTGTTTTTT. It encodes CASSPRGGLAFAGELFF.

The chain carries TRBV20-1 and TRBJ1-1, with 8 nucleotides matching TRBD1. Germline values: CDR1 DFQATT, CDR2 SNEGSKA (reference sequence). V gave up 5 bases and J gave up 8 bases; unmatched junction bases: 7. This CDR3 region has 12 residues. The DNA for the CDR3 is TGCAGTGCTCCTCAGGGGGCGACGGAAGCTTTCTTT. This gives the protein CSAPQGATEAFF.

On this clonotype: A junction end diverges from the germline sequence, so it may reflect a read error. V gene TRBV15 combines with J gene TRBJ2-7; 13 positions agree with TRBD2. This CDR3 region has 16 residues. Per germline, CDR1 LNHNV and CDR2 YYDKDF (reference sequence). CDR3 protein: CVTSRDRTSGSHEQYF. The CDR3 nucleotides read TGTGTCACCAGCAGAGACCGGACTAGCGGGAGCCACGAGCAGTACTTC.